Listed below are T cell receptor beta chains from one sample, sequenced in a study of blood T cell repertoires in COVID-19. TCRdb's table, derived via immunoSEQ multiplex PCR, lists solely in-frame clones and lacks some. This sample has about 180,000 clones, with roughly 80% found just once. Sequencing was performed on peripheral blood. The source of these receptors is a human donor in a cohort sampled during active COVID-19. The conserved cysteine and the conserved F or W are not part of the CDR3 here.

ASLASGTYEQY	TRBV6-5	TRBJ2-7
ASGLVPGGHEQY	TRBV12-5	TRBJ2-7
ASSNPGTGAGEQY	TRBV6-5	TRBJ2-7
ASSLNPANGQY	TRBV27	TRBJ2-7
ASSPDRANTEAF	TRBV7-3	TRBJ1-1
ASSYGRGASTDTQY	TRBV6-5	TRBJ2-3
ASSPRTVYEQY	TRBV19	TRBJ2-7
ASSSSSAVSINQPQH	TRBV5-5	TRBJ1-5
ASSYLQGSNQPQH	TRBV6-2/TRBV6-3	TRBJ1-5
ASSSGGRGEQY	TRBV28	TRBJ2-7
ASSLREGLGSGGEQY	TRBV5-1	TRBJ2-7
ASSLGGSVDTQY	TRBV7-9	TRBJ2-3
ASSGQGTLNTEAF	TRBV19	TRBJ1-1
ASSLGTGGHYGYT	TRBV27	TRBJ1-2
ASSQDLPGSFEYNPYEQY	TRBV4-3	TRBJ2-7
ASSITQREMGDTQY	TRBV19	TRBJ2-3
ASSDPGNEQF	TRBV25-1	TRBJ2-1
ASSSLGGGRGKNIQY	TRBV5-6	TRBJ2-4
ASSPLGTSTDTQY	TRBV19	TRBJ2-3
ASTHERAF	TRBV28	TRBJ1-1
ASSEIAGGTGTDTQY	TRBV6-1	TRBJ2-3
ASSMEGGEQPQH	TRBV19	TRBJ1-5
ASGLGQGAETQY	TRBV12-5	TRBJ2-5
ASSVDIQNTEAF	TRBV9	TRBJ1-1
ASSPLLANEQF	TRBV18	TRBJ2-1
ASSLYRDSGTSGSYEQY	TRBV27	TRBJ2-7
SVIAGAHEQF	TRBV29-1	TRBJ2-1
ATGTGGSETQY	TRBV27	TRBJ2-5
ASPIGTSGSFGTDTQY	TRBV25-1	TRBJ2-3
SAKEGAPLH	TRBV20-1	TRBJ1-6
ASSSRQGSTDTQY	TRBV5-1	TRBJ2-3
ASSLVAGGVYEQY	TRBV5-4	TRBJ2-7
ASSLEGGNQPQH	TRBV5-1	TRBJ1-5
ASSLGVSSGIWYGYT	TRBV7-9	TRBJ1-2
ASSLEMGRNTDTQY	TRBV7-6	TRBJ2-3
ASRPQGGEDQPQH	TRBV7-9	TRBJ1-5
ASSLRGMSGRPSFSYNEQF	TRBV7-3	TRBJ2-1
ASSPEVGDTEAF	TRBV3-1/TRBV3-2	TRBJ1-1
ASTLRQGVGEQY	TRBV19	TRBJ2-7
ASSPTGSGQPQH	TRBV18	TRBJ1-5
ASSSQGLGETQY	TRBV7-3	TRBJ2-5
ASSPQGLYEQY	TRBV13	TRBJ2-7